The 4 T cell receptor beta chains below were found in one sample sequenced in a study of tumor-infiltrating lymphocytes in oesophageal squamous cell carcinoma. TCRdb independently ran MiXCR on the PCR reads; one entry per CDR3 protein. The profile covers 15,000 to 18,000 distinct CDR3 sequences, with roughly half appearing a single time and roughly 35% taken by the ten largest. Source material: esophageal tumor tissue. Source of these receptors: a female donor with esophageal squamous cell carcinoma.

V and J are TRBV10-3 and TRBJ1-4; no reliable D call. The V gene's germline CDR1 is ENHRY and CDR2 SYGVKD. Trimming left V 3 bases short and J 1 base short, with 0 bases between. CDR3 length equals 12 residues. CDR3 residues: CAISETNEKLFF. As DNA, the CDR3 is TGTGCCATCAGTGAAACTAATGAAAAACTGTTTTTT.

This chain connects TRBV28 to TRBJ2-4; D not resolved. CDR3 length equals 23 residues. The germline gives CDR1 MDHEN, CDR2 SYDVKM. V shed 1 base and J shed 0 bases, with 31 bases lying between them. The CDR3 spells CASSLLGWFRFKDPYLAKNIQYF. CDR3 DNA sequence: TGTGCCAGCAGTTTATTGGGTTGGTTTCGGTTCAAAGATCCCTATTTAGCCAAAAACATTCAGTACTTC.

This clonotype was recorded many times. CDR3: CASSPGPGLYF. CDR3 bases: TGTGCCAGCAGCCCTGGACCAGGACTGTACTTC. This sequence joins TRBV7-9 and TRBJ2-5; D is possibly TRBD2 (5 bases). The CDR3 sequence is 11 residues long. The germline V gene has CDR1 SEHNR and CDR2 FQNEAQ (reference sequence). The ends were cut back, 5 bases at V and 13 bases at J, with 14 bases in the middle. Variable domain in full (rest from reference TRBV7-9 and TRBJ2-5): DTGVSQNPRHKITKRGQNVTFRCDPISEHNRLYWYRQTLGQGPEFLTYFQNEAQLEKSRLLSDRFSAERPKGSFSTLEIQRTEQGDSAMYLCASSPGPGLYFGPGTRLLVL.

The rearrangement uses TRBV12-3 or TRBV12-4 and TRBJ2-1, with a possible D match to TRBD2 (6 bases). V shed 4 bases and J shed 8 bases, with 18 bases lying between them. This CDR3 contains 15 residues. The CDR3 DNA reads as TGTGCCAGCAGTTCGGCCGGGACGGGGGTCCATGAGCAGTTCTTC. As protein: CASSSAGTGVHEQFF.